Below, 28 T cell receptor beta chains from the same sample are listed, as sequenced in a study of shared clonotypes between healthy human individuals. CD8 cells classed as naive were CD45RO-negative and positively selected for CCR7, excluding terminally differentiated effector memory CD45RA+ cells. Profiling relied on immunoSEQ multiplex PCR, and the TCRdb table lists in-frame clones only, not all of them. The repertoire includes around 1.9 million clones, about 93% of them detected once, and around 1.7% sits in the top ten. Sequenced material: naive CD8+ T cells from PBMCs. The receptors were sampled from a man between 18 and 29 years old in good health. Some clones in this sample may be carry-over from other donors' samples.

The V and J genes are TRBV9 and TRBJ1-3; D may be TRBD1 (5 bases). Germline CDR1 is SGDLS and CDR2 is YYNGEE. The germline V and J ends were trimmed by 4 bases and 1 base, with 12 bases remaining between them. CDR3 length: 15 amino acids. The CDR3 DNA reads TGTGCCAGCAGCACCCAACAGGAATCTGGAAACACCATATATTTT. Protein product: CASSTQQESGNTIYF.

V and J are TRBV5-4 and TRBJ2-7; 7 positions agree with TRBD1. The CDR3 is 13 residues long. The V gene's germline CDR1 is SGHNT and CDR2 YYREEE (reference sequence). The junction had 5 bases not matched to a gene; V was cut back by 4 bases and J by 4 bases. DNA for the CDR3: TGTGCCAGCAGCCGATACAGGGGTTACGAGCAGTACTTC. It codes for CASSRYRGYEQYF.

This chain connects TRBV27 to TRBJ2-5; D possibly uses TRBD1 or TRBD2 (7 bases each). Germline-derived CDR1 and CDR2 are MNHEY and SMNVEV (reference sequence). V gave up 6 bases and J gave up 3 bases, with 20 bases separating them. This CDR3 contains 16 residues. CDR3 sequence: CASSPLTGAGEETQYF. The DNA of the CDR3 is TGTGCCAGCAGCCCCCTAACAGGGGCGGGAGAAGAGACCCAGTACTTC.

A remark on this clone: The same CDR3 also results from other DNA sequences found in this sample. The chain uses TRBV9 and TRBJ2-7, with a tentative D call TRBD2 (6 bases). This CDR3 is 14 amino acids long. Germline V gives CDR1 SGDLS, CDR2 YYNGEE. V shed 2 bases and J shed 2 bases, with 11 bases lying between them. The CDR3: CASSVRGTAYEQYF. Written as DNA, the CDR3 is TGTGCCAGCAGCGTGCGGGGCACCGCCTACGAGCAGTACTTC.

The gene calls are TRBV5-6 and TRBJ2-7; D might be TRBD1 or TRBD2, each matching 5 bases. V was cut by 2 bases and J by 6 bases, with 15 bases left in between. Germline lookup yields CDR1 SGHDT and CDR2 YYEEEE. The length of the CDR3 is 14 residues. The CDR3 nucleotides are TGTGCCAGCAGCTTTGGGGACGCGGCGTCCGAGCAGTACTTC. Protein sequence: CASSFGDAASEQYF.

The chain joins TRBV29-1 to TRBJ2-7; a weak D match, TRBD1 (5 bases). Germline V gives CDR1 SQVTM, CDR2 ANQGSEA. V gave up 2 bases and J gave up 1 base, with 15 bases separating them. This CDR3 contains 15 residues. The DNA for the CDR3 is TGCAGCGTTGAAATGCAGGGCGCTTCATCCTACGAGCAGTACTTC. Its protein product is CSVEMQGASSYEQYF.

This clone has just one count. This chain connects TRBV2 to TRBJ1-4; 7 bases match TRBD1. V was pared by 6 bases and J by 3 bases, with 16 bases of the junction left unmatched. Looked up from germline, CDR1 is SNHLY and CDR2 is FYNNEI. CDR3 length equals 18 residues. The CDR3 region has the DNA TGTGCCAGCAGGGAGAGGACAGGCCGCGTAGTAGCTAATGAAAAACTGTTTTTT. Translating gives CASRERTGRVVANEKLFF.

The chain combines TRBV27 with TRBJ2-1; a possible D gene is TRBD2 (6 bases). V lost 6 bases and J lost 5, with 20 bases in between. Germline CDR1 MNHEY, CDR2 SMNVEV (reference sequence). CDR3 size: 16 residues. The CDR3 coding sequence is TGTGCCAGCAGACGGCAACGGGGACTTAAGAACAATGAGCAGTTCTTC. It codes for CASRRQRGLKNNEQFF.

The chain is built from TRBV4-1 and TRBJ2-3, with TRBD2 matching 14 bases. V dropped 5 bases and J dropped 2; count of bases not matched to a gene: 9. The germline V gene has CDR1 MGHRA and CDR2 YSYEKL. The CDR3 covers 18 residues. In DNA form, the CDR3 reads TGCGCCAGCAGCTCCCCCCCGACTAGCGGGAGGGACACAGATACGCAGTATTTT. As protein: CASSSPPTSGRDTDTQYF.

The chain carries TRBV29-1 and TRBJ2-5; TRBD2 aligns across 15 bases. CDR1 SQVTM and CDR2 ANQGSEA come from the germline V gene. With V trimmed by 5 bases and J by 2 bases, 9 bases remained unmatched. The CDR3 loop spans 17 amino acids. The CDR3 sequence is CSVRTSGRVPPQETQYF. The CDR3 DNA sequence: TGCAGCGTTCGGACTAGCGGGAGGGTACCCCCTCAAGAGACCCAGTACTTC.

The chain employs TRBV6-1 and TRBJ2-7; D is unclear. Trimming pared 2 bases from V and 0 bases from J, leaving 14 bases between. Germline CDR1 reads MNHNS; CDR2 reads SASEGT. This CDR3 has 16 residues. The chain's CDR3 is CASSERTATFSYEQYF. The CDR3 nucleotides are TGTGCCAGCAGTGAACGTACGGCAACCTTCTCCTACGAGCAGTACTTC.

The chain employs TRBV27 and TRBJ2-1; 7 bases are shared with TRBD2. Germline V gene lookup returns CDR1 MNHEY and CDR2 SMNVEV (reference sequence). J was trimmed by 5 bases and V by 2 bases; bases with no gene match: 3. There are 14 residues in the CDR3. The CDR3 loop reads CASSLRGENNEQFF. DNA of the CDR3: TGTGCCAGCAGTTTACGGGGGGAAAACAATGAGCAGTTCTTC.

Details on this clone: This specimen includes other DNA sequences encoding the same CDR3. The CDR3 DNA sequence: TGTGCCAGCAGCGCCGGGACAGGGGGCTACGAGCAGTACTTC. Its protein product is CASSAGTGGYEQYF. This rearrangement joins TRBV9 to TRBJ2-7, with TRBD1 matching over 11 bases. V trimming: 3 bases; J trimming: 3 bases; junction bases outside the gene matches: 2. This CDR3 comprises 14 residues. Germline values: CDR1 SGDLS, CDR2 YYNGEE.

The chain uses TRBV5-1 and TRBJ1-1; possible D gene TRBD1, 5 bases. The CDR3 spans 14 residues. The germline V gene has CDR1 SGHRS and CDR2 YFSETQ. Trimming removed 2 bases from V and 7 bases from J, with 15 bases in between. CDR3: CASSFQGVGNEAFF. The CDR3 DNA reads TGCGCCAGCAGCTTCCAGGGCGTGGGGAATGAAGCTTTCTTT.

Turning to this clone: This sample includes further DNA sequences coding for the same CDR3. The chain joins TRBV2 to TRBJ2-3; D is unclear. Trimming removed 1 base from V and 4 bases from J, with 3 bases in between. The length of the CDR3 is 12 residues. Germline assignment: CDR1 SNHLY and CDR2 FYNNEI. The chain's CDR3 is CASSEGPDTQYF. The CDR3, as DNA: TGTGCCAGCAGTGAAGGGCCAGATACGCAGTATTTT. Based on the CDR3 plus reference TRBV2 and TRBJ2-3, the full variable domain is EPEVTQTPSHQVTQMGQEVILRCVPISNHLYFYWYRQILGQKVEFLVSFYNNEISEKSEIFDDQFSVERPDGSNFTLKIRSTKLEDSAMYFCASSEGPDTQYFGPGTRLTVL.

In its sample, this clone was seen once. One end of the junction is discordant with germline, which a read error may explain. The CDR3 is CASSSWGERNAGELFF. Written as DNA, the CDR3 is TGTGCCAGCAGTTCTTGGGGGGAAAGGAACGCCGGGGAGCTGTTTTTT. The chain links TRBV27 to TRBJ2-2; D possibly corresponds to TRBD2 (6 bases). This CDR3 is built from 16 residues. Per germline, CDR1 MNHEY and CDR2 SMNVEV (reference sequence).

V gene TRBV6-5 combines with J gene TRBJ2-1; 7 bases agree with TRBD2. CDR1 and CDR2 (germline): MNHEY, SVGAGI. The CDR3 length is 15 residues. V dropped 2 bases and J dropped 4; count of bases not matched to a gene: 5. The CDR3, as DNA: TGTGCCAGCAGTTACGGACTAGGGGATTACAATGAGCAGTTCTTC. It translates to CASSYGLGDYNEQFF.

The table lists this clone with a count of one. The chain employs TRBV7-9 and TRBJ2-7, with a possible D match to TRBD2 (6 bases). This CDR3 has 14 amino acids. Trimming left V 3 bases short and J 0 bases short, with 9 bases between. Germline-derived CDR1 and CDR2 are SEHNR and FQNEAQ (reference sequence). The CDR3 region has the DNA TGTGCCAGCAGCTTGGGGACTCGCTCCTACGAGCAGTACTTC. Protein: CASSLGTRSYEQYF.

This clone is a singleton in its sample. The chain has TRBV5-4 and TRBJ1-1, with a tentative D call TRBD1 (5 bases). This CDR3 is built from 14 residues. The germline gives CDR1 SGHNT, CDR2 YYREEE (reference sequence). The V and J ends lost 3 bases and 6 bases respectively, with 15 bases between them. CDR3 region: CASSWTPRGPEAFF. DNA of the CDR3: TGTGCCAGCAGCTGGACACCGAGGGGCCCTGAAGCTTTCTTT.

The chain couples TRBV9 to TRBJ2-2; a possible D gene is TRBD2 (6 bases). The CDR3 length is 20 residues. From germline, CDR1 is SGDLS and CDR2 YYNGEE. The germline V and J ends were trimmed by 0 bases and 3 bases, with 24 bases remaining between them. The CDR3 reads CASSVGVTSILVGDTGELFF. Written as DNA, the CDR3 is TGTGCCAGCAGCGTAGGTGTAACTAGCATCCTGGTGGGGGACACCGGGGAGCTGTTTTTT.

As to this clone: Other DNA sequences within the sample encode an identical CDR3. Here the CDR3 DNA reads TGTGCCAGCAGCCGCCGGGACAGTCCCTACGAGCAGTACTTC. It yields the protein CASSRRDSPYEQYF. The chain employs TRBV7-9 and TRBJ2-7, with 7 bases matching TRBD1. There are 14 residues in the CDR3. The trim removed 5 bases at V and 2 bases at J, leaving 6 bases unmatched. CDR1 and CDR2 (germline): SEHNR, FQNEAQ (reference sequence). Looking up the rest from reference TRBV7-9 and TRBJ2-7 gives the full variable domain: DTGVSQNPRHKITKRGQNVTFRCDPISEHNRLYWYRQTLGQGPEFLTYFQNEAQLEKSRLLSDRFSAERPKGSFSTLEIQRTEQGDSAMYLCASSRRDSPYEQYFGPGTRLTVT.

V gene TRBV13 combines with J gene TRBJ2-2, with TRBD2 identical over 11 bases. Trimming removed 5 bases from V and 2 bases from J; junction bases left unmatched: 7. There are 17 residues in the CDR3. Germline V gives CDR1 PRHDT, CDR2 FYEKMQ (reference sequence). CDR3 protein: CASSATSGSPNTGELFF. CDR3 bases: TGTGCCAGCAGCGCCACTAGCGGGAGTCCCAACACCGGGGAGCTGTTTTTT.

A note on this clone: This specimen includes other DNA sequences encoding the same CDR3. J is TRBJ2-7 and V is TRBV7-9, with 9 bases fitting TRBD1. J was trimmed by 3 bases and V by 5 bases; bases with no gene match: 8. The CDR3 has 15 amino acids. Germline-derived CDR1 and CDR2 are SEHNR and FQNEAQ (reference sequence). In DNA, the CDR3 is TGTGCCAGCAGCCTTCCGGGACAGGGCCTCTACGAGCAGTACTTC. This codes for CASSLPGQGLYEQYF. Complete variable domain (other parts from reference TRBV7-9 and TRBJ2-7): DTGVSQNPRHKITKRGQNVTFRCDPISEHNRLYWYRQTLGQGPEFLTYFQNEAQLEKSRLLSDRFSAERPKGSFSTLEIQRTEQGDSAMYLCASSLPGQGLYEQYFGPGTRLTVT.

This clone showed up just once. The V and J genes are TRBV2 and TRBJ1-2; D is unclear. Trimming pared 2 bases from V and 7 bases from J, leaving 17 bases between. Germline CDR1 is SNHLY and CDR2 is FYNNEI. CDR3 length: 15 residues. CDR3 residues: CASSENPPEAVGYTF. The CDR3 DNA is TGTGCCAGCAGTGAAAACCCGCCAGAGGCGGTTGGCTACACCTTC.

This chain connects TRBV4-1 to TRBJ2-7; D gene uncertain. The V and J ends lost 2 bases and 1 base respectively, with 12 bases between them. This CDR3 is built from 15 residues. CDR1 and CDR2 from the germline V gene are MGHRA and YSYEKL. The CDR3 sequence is CASSQQPTESYEQYF. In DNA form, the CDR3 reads TGCGCCAGCAGCCAACAACCGACCGAATCCTACGAGCAGTACTTC.

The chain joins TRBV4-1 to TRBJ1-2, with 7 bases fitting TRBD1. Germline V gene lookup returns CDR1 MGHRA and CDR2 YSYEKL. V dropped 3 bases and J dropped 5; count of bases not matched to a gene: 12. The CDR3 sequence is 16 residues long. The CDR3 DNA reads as TGCGCCAGCAGCCACCCGACAGGGTCGAAGCGTTATGGCTACACCTTC. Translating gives CASSHPTGSKRYGYTF.

In DNA form, the CDR3 reads TGCGCCAGCAGCCTCCAAGGGTCAGGTGAGCAGTTCTTC. The encoded protein is CASSLQGSGEQFF. This chain connects TRBV4-1 to TRBJ2-1; D ambiguous. With 4 bases removed from V and 9 bases from J, the gap between germline ends came to 13 bases. Looked up from germline, CDR1 is MGHRA and CDR2 is YSYEKL. This CDR3 spans 13 amino acids.

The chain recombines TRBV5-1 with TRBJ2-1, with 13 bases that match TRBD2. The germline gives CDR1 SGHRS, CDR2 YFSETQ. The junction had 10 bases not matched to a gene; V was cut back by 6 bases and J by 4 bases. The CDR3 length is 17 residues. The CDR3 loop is CASTTLGLAGTYNEQFF. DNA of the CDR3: TGCGCCAGCACCACCCTGGGACTAGCGGGGACTTACAATGAGCAGTTCTTC.